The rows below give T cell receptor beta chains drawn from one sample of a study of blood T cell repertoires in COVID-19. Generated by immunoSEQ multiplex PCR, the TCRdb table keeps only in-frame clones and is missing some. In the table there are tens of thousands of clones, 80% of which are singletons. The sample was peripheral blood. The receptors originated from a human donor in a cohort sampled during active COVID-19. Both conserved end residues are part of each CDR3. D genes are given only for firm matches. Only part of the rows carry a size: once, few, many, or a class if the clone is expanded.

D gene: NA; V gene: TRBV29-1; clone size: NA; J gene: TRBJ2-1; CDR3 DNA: TGCAGCGTTGACGGGGTCCGCGGGTACTCCTACAATGAGCAGTTCTTC; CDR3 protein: CSVDGVRGYSYNEQFF
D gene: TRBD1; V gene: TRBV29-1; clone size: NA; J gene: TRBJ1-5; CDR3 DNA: TGCAGCGTTGGACAGGGGCGTAATCAGCCCCAGCATTTT; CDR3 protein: CSVGQGRNQPQHF
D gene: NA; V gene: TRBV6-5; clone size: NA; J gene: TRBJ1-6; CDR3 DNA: TGTGCCAGCAGTTACTCATTCGTAAATTCACCCCTCCACTTT; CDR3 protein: CASSYSFVNSPLHF
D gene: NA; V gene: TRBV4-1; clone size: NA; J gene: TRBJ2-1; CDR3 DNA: TGCGCCAGCAGCCACCAGGACACTCACAATGAGCAGTTCTTC; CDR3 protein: CASSHQDTHNEQFF
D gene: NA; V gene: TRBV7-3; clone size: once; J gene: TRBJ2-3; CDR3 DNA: TGTGCCAGCAGCTTAACGTTGGCAGGGGGGACAGATACGCAGTATTTT; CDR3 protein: CASSLTLAGGTDTQYF
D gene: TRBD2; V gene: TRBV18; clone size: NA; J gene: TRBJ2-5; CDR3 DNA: TGTGCCAGCTCACCACCGGGAGCGGGGCGCCAAGAGACCCAGTACTTC; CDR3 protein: CASSPPGAGRQETQYF
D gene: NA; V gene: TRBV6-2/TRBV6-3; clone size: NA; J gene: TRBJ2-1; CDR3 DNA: TGTGCCAGCAGTTACGGTTTTGCGGGGAGCTCCTACAATGAGCAGTTCTTC; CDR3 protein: CASSYGFAGSSYNEQFF
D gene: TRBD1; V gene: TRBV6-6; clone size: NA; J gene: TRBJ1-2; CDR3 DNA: TGTGCCAGCAGTTTCCGGGACAGGGGGTTTGGCTACACCTTC; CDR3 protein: CASSFRDRGFGYTF
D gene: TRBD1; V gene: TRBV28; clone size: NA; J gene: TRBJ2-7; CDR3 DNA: TGTGCCAGCGAACTGGGGACAGGGCCGTACGAGCAGTACTTC; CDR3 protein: CASELGTGPYEQYF
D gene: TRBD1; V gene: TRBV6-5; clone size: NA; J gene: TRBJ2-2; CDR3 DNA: TGTGCCAGCATGTACCGGGACAGCGGTTCCGGGGAGCTGTTTTTT; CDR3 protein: CASMYRDSGSGELFF
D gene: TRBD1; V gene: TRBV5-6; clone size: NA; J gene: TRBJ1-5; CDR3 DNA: TGTGCCAGCAGCAGAGGACAGGGGTCCGATCAGCCCCAGCATTTT; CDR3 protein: CASSRGQGSDQPQHF
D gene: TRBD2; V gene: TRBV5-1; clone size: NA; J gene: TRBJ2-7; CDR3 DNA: TGCGCCAGCAGCGGGGGAGGGATGCAGTACTTC; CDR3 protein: CASSGGGMQYF
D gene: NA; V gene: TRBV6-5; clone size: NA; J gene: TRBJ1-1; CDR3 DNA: TGTGCCAGCAGTTACAGAGGGGGGGCGCCATACCGGGAAGCTTTCTTT; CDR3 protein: CASSYRGGAPYREAFF
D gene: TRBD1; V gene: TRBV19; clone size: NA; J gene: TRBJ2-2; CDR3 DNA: TGTGCCAGTAGTCTACGGGGACAGGGGAGGACCGGGGAGCTGTTTTTT; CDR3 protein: CASSLRGQGRTGELFF
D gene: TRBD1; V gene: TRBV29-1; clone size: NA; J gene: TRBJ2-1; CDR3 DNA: TGCAGCGTTGATCAGGGGGTAAGCTCCTACAATGAGCAGTTCTTC; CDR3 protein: CSVDQGVSSYNEQFF
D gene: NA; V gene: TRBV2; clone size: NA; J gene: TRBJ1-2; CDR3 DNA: TGTGCCAGCAGGACCAAAAGGGGGGGAGGCTACACCTTC; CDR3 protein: CASRTKRGGGYTF
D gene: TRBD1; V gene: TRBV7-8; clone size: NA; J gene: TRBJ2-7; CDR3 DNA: TGTGCCAGCAGAGGACAGGCGAGCTCCTACGAGCAGTACTTC; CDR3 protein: CASRGQASSYEQYF
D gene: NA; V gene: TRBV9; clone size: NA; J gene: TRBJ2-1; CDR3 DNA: TGTGCCAGCAGTCGCACAGGGAATAATCCCTACAATGAGCAGTTCTTC; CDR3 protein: CASSRTGNNPYNEQFF
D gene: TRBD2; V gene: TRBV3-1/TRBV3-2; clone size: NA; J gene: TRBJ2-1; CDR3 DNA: TGTGCCAGCAGCCTGGGACTAGCGGGAGGGGATGAGCAGTTCTTC; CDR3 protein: CASSLGLAGGDEQFF
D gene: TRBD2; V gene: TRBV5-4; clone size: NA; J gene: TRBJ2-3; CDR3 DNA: TGTGCCAGCAGCCTAATAGCGGGGGCCGCATCAGATACGCAGTATTTT; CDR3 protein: CASSLIAGAASDTQYF
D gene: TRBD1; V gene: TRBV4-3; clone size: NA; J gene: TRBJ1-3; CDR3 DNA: TGCGCCAGCAGCCATTTGACAGGGGGCGGAAACACCATATATTTT; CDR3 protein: CASSHLTGGGNTIYF
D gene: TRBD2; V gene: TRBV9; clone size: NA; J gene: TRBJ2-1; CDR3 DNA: TGTGCCAGCAGCCCATCCGGGACTAGCGGCTACAATGAGCAGTTCTTC; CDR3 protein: CASSPSGTSGYNEQFF
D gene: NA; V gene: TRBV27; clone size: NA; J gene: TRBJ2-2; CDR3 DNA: TGTGCCAGCAGTTTAACAGGGCCCACCGGGGAGCTGTTTTTT; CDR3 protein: CASSLTGPTGELFF
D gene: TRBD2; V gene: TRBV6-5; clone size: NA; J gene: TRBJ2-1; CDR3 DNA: TGTGCCAGCAGCCTTAGCGGGAGGTCCTACAATGAGCAGTTCTTC; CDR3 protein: CASSLSGRSYNEQFF
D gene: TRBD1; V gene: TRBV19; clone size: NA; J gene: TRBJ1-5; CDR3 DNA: TGTGCCAGTAGTGCCGGGACAGGGGGCGTTCAGAGTCAGCCCCAGCATTTT; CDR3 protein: CASSAGTGGVQSQPQHF
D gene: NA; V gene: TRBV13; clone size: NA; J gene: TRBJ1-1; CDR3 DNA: TGTGCCAGCAGCTTACGGGGGAGGAACACTGAAGCTTTCTTT; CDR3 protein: CASSLRGRNTEAFF
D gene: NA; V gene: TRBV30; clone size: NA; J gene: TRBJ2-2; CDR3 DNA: TGTGCCTGGAAGAATCTGAGGCGAGAATTCACCGGGGAGCTGTTTTTT; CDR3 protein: CAWKNLRREFTGELFF
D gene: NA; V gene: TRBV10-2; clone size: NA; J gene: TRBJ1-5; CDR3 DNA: TGCGCCAGCAGTGATAAGGGAGGTAATCAGCCCCAGCATTTT; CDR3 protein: CASSDKGGNQPQHF